Listed here is a single T cell receptor beta chain. The study assigned cohorts using participant-reported clinical history. TCRdb keeps only in-frame clones here, not all; method: immunoSEQ multiplex PCR. The sample shows roughly 250,000 clones, approximately 83% of them seen only once. The data were obtained in a study of blood T cell repertoires in COVID-19. V lost 4 bases, J lost 2 bases, and 17 bases lay in between. Germline V gene data show CDR1 as SGDLS and CDR2 as YYNGEE. This CDR3 spans 16 amino acids. Sequencing used PBMCs or T cells enriched from blood (not recorded which). The genes are TRBV9 and TRBJ2-3, with D perhaps TRBD1 (6 bases). This TCR came from a woman in her 40s with acute COVID-19. This CDR3 reads CASSPKGPGDTDTQYF. The CDR3 DNA is TGTGCCAGCAGCCCCAAGGGGCCAGGGGACACAGATACGCAGTATTTT.